This T cell receptor beta chain stems from a study of cytomegalovirus exposure and HLA in healthy donors (dated by TCRdb to about 2017). For the study in its entirety: An earlier analysis of several hundred of the donors reported roughly 270 Gb of sequence data and roughly 110 million unique TCR beta sequences from some 180 million T cells. Roughly 300 gigabases of sequencing data and 80 million or so unique TCR sequences were included in an early release covering under 650 HLA-typed donors. The genetic ancestry cluster associated with self-reported Caucasian donors included about four fifths of the approximately 430 genotyped donors. The study was designed to test whether signatures of past pathogen exposure could be identified by cataloging public T cell receptors. Using immunosequencing, the study profiled T cell repertoires from around 670 subjects and related those repertoires to cytomegalovirus serostatus. Along with the approximately 700-subject first cohort, a separate validation cohort of around 120 different subjects was used. To predict cytomegalovirus infection status, the study combined high-throughput TCR immunosequencing, statistical association of individual TCRs with disease status, and machine learning. In a later analysis, previously published TCR beta repertoires from 600 to 850 donors were re-analyzed and high-resolution HLA genotyping was added so that TCR occurrence patterns could be studied. In the later analysis, no new phenotypic data were used to find candidate immune exposures; instead, reliance was placed on TCR beta sequences and their occurrence across donors. To decide whether each TCR beta V gene segment behaved as functional or pseudogenic, an earlier analysis of some 580 of the donors relied on high-throughput TCR beta sequencing. Donor age, sex, ethnicity and CMV serostatus were compiled alongside the repertoire data. Genome-wide SNP genotypes for about 65% of the 666 donors were used in a later genetic analysis, which treated that subset as a discovery cohort. All discovery cohort repertoires had been generated using a single sequencing platform. HLA typing covered class I and class II loci at four-digit resolution. Typing coverage differed by locus: A, B, C, DRB1 and DQB1 were typed in about 629-640 donors, DQA1 in approximately 520, DPA1 in around 580, and DPB1 in around 440. Because of strong linkage in the cohort, roughly five DR-DQ haplotypes were treated as single units for association and clustering. Across approximately 400 genotyped donors of the cohort, an average of about 240,000 unique TCR beta nucleotide sequences per donor were sequenced, and about a sixth of those sequences were non-productive. Study-wide conclusions, independent of this receptor: Across donors, most TCR sequences were observed very rarely, whereas some public TCRs were present in many individuals. A later analysis found that HLA-associated TCR beta chains were more clonally expanded and had lower generation probabilities than equally common non-associated chains. The study listed 150 to 200 TCR beta chains as associated with cytomegalovirus. A group of highly shared sequence variants was considered likely to be a technical artifact of the sequencing pipeline. Because some donors lacked HLA typing at each locus, the association tests relied only on the typed subset. Strong co-occurrence of HLA alleles, especially DR and DQ, made assigning TCR associations to individual alleles difficult. A later analysis reported that several top co-occurrence clusters appeared linked to parvovirus B19, influenza, CMV and Epstein-Barr virus. Roughly uniform sequencing depth across donors was assumed in presence/absence analyses, although this assumption may not hold. Because counts were too low, more than 15 rarely observed V segments, including chromosome 9 orphons, were excluded from the earlier analysis of fewer than 650 of the donors. In a later analysis, the rate of TCR association differed among HLA loci, with DRB1 alleles having the most associated TCRs and HLA-C alleles having the fewest. The only immune exposure information available for the cohort was CMV serostatus. According to the authors, the approach could potentially be generalized to other disease states and immunological phenotypes. According to a later analysis, most CMV-associated TCR beta chains appeared to be HLA-restricted, and the HLA associations seemed to be driven largely by CMV exposure. A later genetic analysis associated a missense DCLRE1C variant with V-gene and J-gene trimming of TCR beta chains, and an independent cohort replicated the association. The 87-base-pair reads could not distinguish some IMGT-functional V segments, including TRBV6-2 and TRBV6-3, so those segments were excluded. A later analysis associated 16,951 TCR beta sequences with specific HLA alleles at a false discovery rate of 0.05. In an earlier analysis of some 500 of the donors, most TCR beta V segments appeared in productive rearrangements about 90% or about 30% of the time, broadly matching IMGT annotations. Only TCR beta chains were sequenced in this cohort, and the absence of alpha or paired-chain data limited detectable features. A further reported finding was that TCR beta sequences accurately predicted the HLA-A and HLA-B alleles for most subjects in the first cohort. In both the original and validation cohorts, the classifier was reported to diagnose cytomegalovirus status with high specificity and sensitivity. A few of the identified cytomegalovirus-associated TCR beta chains were confirmed in vitro to be specific for cytomegalovirus antigens. Correlated functional status among segregating V segments might be attributable to linkage disequilibrium, but an unknown experimental factor could not be ruled out. A later genetic analysis reported fewer N-insertions in productive TCRs among donors in an Asian-associated ancestry cluster than the roughly 700-donor mean.

Receptor amplification or capture employed the immunoSEQ multiplex PCR assay. A mixture of 60 forward primers for TCR Vbeta segments and 13 reverse primers for TCR Jbeta segments was used in the multiplex PCR. The CDR3 region of rearranged TCR beta genes was amplified from genomic DNA with a multiplex PCR assay. The Illumina HiSeq System was used to sequence the amplified TCR beta libraries as 87-base-pair reads. As for the original processing: A later analysis tallied 70 million to 100 million unique TCR beta chains across the 666 repertoires, and about 12 million of those chains were shared by two or more donors. Raw reads were error-corrected and collapsed into unique sequences with a nearest-neighbor algorithm that merged closely related sequences to remove PCR and sequencing errors. V, D and J gene segments were assigned by aligning CDR3 sequences to IMGT reference sequences. For a sequence to be retained, a match of at least six nucleotides to both a V gene segment and a J gene segment was required. Rearrangements were classified as productive when the CDR3 lacked stop codons and remained in frame with V and J, and all other rearrangements were classified as non-productive. Following IMGT convention, CDR3 was defined as the stretch from the second conserved V-encoded cysteine to the conserved J-encoded phenylalanine. In an earlier analysis of 550 to 650 of the donors, sequences lacking an unambiguous match to a single V gene segment were excluded. In an earlier analysis of 450 to 700 of the donors, V segments were called functional above 56.7% productive rearrangements and were called segregating when the between-donor standard deviation exceeded 5%. A statistical classification framework was developed to diagnose cytomegalovirus status using the catalog of TCR beta chain sequences. V and J gene assignment, in a later analysis, came from comparing TCR nucleotide sequences with IMGT/GENE-DB human TR gene sequences. Using the TCRdist pipeline, a later analysis assigned CDR3 sequences along with most-parsimonious VDJ recombination scenarios. A later analysis defined each TCR beta chain by its CDR3 amino acid sequence plus V-gene family, and excluded reads lacking a unique V-gene family. In a later analysis, approximately 590 highly shared, low-generation-probability nucleotide sequences were removed to address suspected cross-contamination and a sequencing artifact. In a later analysis, a clonal expansion index for each public chain was calculated from normalized within-repertoire ranks of inferred template counts. Generation probabilities in a later analysis came from a VDJ recombination model fitted to out-of-frame rearrangements, and those results were checked against IGoR. In a later analysis, hypergeometric tests were used to score TCR-TCR, TCR-HLA and TCR-CMV co-occurrence, with a repertoire-size bias correction applied to TCR pairs. False discovery rates were estimated in a later analysis by permuting HLA or CMV assignments 20 times. In a later analysis, co-occurring TCRs were grouped using DBSCAN, with TCRdist sequence similarity added in when clustering inside HLA-allele-positive subsets. Co-occurrence clustering excluded repertoires with fewer than 30,000 or more than 120,000 public chains, plus five with anomalous nucleotide sharing. TCRdb retrieved this table from immuneACCESS and kept in-frame rearrangements only. Not all clones are present; in checked studies, unresolved V genes account for under half, and no reason is known for the remainder. V, J and clone size derive from that table, while D and trimming were established from the DNA sequence. This sample's table contains approximately 150,000 clones. Approximately 0.88% of the sample belongs to the ten largest clones.

For this chain, trimming is 6 bases at the V end and 7 bases at the J end, and the number of junction bases without a gene match is 7. The germline V gene (reference sequence) yields MNHNY for CDR1 and SVGAGI for CDR2. The CDR3 sequence holds 14 residues, the cysteine and phenylalanine included. The read is trimmed to its CDR3 DNA, 42 bases read in frame from base 1. In regard to this clone: The target of this receptor is not known.

In total, about 650 healthy bone marrow donors made up the cohort. Cohort members were all nominally healthy when sampled, although unrecorded immune exposures were likely present. The donor tested CMV seronegative, placing the donor among the 300 to 450 seronegative members of the cohort. Each donor provided a peripheral blood sample, and peripheral blood mononuclear cells were used for TCR beta sequencing. The Qiagen DNeasy Blood Extraction Kit was used to extract genomic DNA from the blood cell samples. The sequenced sample was PBMCs. The receptor was derived from a male donor in good health and CMV-seronegative. Recombination joined TRBV6-6 with TRBJ2-2, with TRBD1 matching 8 junction bases. Read as DNA, the sequence is TGTGCCAGCAGAAAGGACAGGGTCATCGGGGAGCTGTTTTTT. Its coded protein is CASRKDRVIGELFF.